This T cell receptor (beta chain) was found in a study of immune heterogeneity within non-small cell lung tumors. Study context: The composition of the tumors was several squamous cell carcinomas, nine to eleven non-squamous carcinomas and 1 not otherwise specified.

TCR beta CDR3 amplification used multiplex PCR with 32 V and 13 J primers. TCRdb redid the calling of the multiplex PCR reads with MiXCR, one entry per CDR3 protein. The sample lists about 2,000 distinct CDR3 sequences, under 30% occurring once. The V gene's germline CDR1 is LNHDA and CDR2 SQIVND (reference sequence). CDR3 size: 14 residues. This clonotype was observed a single time. Antigen specificity is unknown. This may arise from a read error, as a much more abundant clone is one base away. General study findings and limits: Significant yet moderate, the positive correlation between local T-cell clonality and local tumor mutational burden reached an R of around 0.3. Identical dominant CDR3 beta clonotypes were found repeatedly across the tumor sites of a single patient, and these appeared alongside high-frequency clones that were unique to particular tumor locations.

Samples each supplied 450 to 700 ng of bulk tumor genomic DNA as template. While surgery was under way, several biopsies spaced far apart were taken per primary tumor. Their non-small cell lung cancer was newly diagnosed and untreated, and the patients underwent curative surgery. Material for sequencing was lung tumor tissue. The chain has TRBV19 and TRBJ2-1; 12 bases are shared with TRBD1. The source of this sequence is an older woman with non-small cell lung cancer. The CDR3 nucleotides read TGTGCCAGTACCCCCGGGACAGGGGGCGATGAGAAGTTCTTC. It yields the protein CASTPGTGGDEKFF.